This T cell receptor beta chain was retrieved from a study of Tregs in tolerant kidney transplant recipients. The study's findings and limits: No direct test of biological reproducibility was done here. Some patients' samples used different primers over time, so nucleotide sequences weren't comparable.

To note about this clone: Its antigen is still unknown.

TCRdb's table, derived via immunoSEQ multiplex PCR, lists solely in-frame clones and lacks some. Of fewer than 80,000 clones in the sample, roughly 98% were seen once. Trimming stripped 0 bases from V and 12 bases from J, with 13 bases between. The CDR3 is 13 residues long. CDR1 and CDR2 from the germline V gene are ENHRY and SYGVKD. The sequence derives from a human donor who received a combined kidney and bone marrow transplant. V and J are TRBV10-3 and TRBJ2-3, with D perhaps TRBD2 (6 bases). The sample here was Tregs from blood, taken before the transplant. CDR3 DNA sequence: TGTGCCATCAGTGAGTCGAGCGCGGGGAGTCAGTATTTT. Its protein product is CAISESSAGSQYF.